This TCR beta chain comes out of a study of a mutant IDH1 vaccine in newly diagnosed glioma. On the study more broadly: Eight vaccine injections were given to patients in weeks 1, 3, 5, 7, 11, 15, 19 and 23. Antecedent treatment encompassed radiotherapy, temozolomide, or their combination; the majority received both. Vaccine administration was initiated 4-6 weeks following radiotherapy alone, or with temozolomide cycles.

Generated by immunoSEQ multiplex PCR, the TCRdb table keeps only in-frame clones and is missing some. Of tens of thousands of clones listed, over 80% were seen once; the top ten hold about 2.3%. Germline V gene sequence: CDR1 KGHSH, CDR2 LQKENI. This CDR3 has 15 amino acids. Trimming took 5 bases from V and 5 from J, leaving 16 bases between them. Time point of the sample: week 11, during vaccination. Every vaccination contained 300 ug of the mutant IDH1 20-mer peptide and was paired with topical imiquimod. Donor tumors were new WHO grade 3 or 4 IDH1-mutant, ATRX-lost astrocytomas. This clone was counted once. Its cognate antigen is unknown.

The sequence derives from a man aged 35 to 55 with glioma. Source: PBMCs, taken from a glioma patient whose treatment included an IDH1 peptide vaccine. This chain connects TRBV18 to TRBJ2-4; D possibly corresponds to TRBD2 (7 bases). The CDR3 bases are TGTGCCAGCTCAGGAATCGGGGGGCTGGAAAACATTCAGTACTTC. Encoded protein: CASSGIGGLENIQYF.